One and the same sample provided the 14 T cell receptor beta chains below, sequenced in a study of T cell responses to AZD1222 COVID-19 vaccine. Assay used: immunoSEQ multiplex PCR; TCRdb lists only in-frame clones, some missing. The sample lists about 110,000 clones, about nine tenths seen once, with roughly 6.2% in the top ten. The sequencing used peripheral blood, collected 28 days after the second AZD1222 dose. All receptors derive from an adult who received the AZD1222 COVID-19 vaccine.

The rearrangement links TRBV10-2 to TRBJ1-3, with D unresolved. The CDR3 totals 14 residues. Trimming stripped 6 bases from V and 1 base from J, with 10 bases between. Germline V gene sequence: CDR1 WSHSY, CDR2 SAAADI. The CDR3 DNA sequence: TGCGCCAGCAGGGATTCTGGTTCTGGAAACACCATATATTTT. Translated: CASRDSGSGNTIYF.

V is TRBV19 and J is TRBJ1-3; 8 bases map to TRBD1. Germline V gene lookup returns CDR1 LNHDA and CDR2 SQIVND (reference sequence). There are 19 residues in the CDR3. V gave up 5 bases and J gave up 0 bases; unmatched junction bases: 15. This CDR3 is CASSPQGARSLSSGNTIYF. The CDR3 region has the DNA TGTGCCAGTAGTCCCCAGGGGGCGAGGAGCCTCAGCTCTGGAAACACCATATATTTT. Complete variable domain (other parts from reference TRBV19 and TRBJ1-3): DGGITQSPKYLFRKEGQNVTLSCEQNLNHDAMYWYRQDPGQGLRLIYYSQIVNDFQKGDIAEGYSVSREKKESFPLTVTSAQKNPTAFYLCASSPQGARSLSSGNTIYFGEGSWLTVV.

The CDR3 DNA reads TGTGCCAGCAGCCCCTCCAAGGGGGGACCCTATGGCTACACCTTC. Amino acids: CASSPSKGGPYGYTF. The V call is TRBV7-8, the J call TRBJ1-2; tentatively, D is TRBD1 (6 bases). This CDR3 has 15 residues. Trimming removed 5 bases at V and 4 bases at J, with 17 bases between. The germline V gene has CDR1 SGHVS and CDR2 FQNEAQ.

CDR3 coding DNA: TGTGCCAGCAGTGGAGGACAGGTGAATCAGCCCCAGCATTTT. This sequence encodes CASSGGQVNQPQHF. The chain has TRBV6-6 and TRBJ1-5; 7 bases line up with TRBD1. The germline CDR1 and CDR2 sequences are MNHNY and SVGAGI (reference sequence). The CDR3 contains 14 residues. V was clipped by 5 bases and J by 4 bases; unmatched bases: 5.

This chain uses TRBV2 with TRBJ1-1; D remains ambiguous. The CDR3 runs to 13 residues. V was trimmed by 6 bases and J by 0 bases, leaving 8 bases between them. The germline CDR1 and CDR2 sequences are SNHLY and FYNNEI. As DNA, the CDR3 is TGTGCCAGCAGGGTTACACTGAACACTGAAGCTTTCTTT. This encodes CASRVTLNTEAFF. The whole variable domain, remainder taken from reference TRBV2 and TRBJ1-1, is EPEVTQTPSHQVTQMGQEVILRCVPISNHLYFYWYRQILGQKVEFLVSFYNNEISEKSEIFDDQFSVERPDGSNFTLKIRSTKLEDSAMYFCASRVTLNTEAFFGQGTRLTVV.

For the CDR3, the DNA is TGTGCCAGCAGTTTGGAGGGGGAGACCCAGTACTTC. Translated, it gives CASSLEGETQYF. This chain uses TRBV28 with TRBJ2-5; weak D call: TRBD2 (6 bases). Per the germline V gene, CDR1 is MDHEN and CDR2 is SYDVKM. CDR3 length: 12 residues. V was trimmed by 3 bases and J by 5 bases, leaving 7 bases between them.

In its sample, this clone was seen a few times. The chain joins TRBV7-8 to TRBJ2-7; D remains unclear. V lost 0 bases and J 3 bases, leaving 6 bases between the germline ends. The V gene's germline CDR1 is SGHVS and CDR2 FQNEAQ. This CDR3 has 13 residues. The CDR3 sequence is CASSLAMGYEQYF. For the CDR3, the DNA is TGTGCCAGCAGCTTAGCGATGGGCTACGAGCAGTACTTC.

V is TRBV28 and J is TRBJ1-2, with a possible D match to TRBD1 (5 bases). V gave up 6 bases and J gave up 4 bases, with 12 bases separating them. Germline V gene lookup returns CDR1 MDHEN and CDR2 SYDVKM. The CDR3 is 13 amino acids. CDR3 amino acids: CASSRERGYGYTF. The DNA for the CDR3 is TGTGCCAGCAGCAGGGAGCGGGGCTATGGCTACACCTTC.

Turning to this clone: At one end the junction does not follow the germline gene, possibly because of a read error. CDR3 DNA sequence: TGTGCCAGCAGTTTAGGGGGGACTTTC. Translating gives CASSLGGTF. V is TRBV12-3 or TRBV12-4 and J is TRBJ2-7, with D tentatively TRBD2 (6 bases). The CDR3 is 9 amino acids.

CDR3 residues: CASSLTNSLNTEAFF. CDR3 sequence (DNA): TGTGCCAGCAGCTTGACGAACAGCTTGAACACTGAAGCTTTCTTT. The V gene is TRBV5-4, the J gene TRBJ1-1; no definite D call. The CDR3 is made up of 15 amino acids. Germline V gives CDR1 SGHNT, CDR2 YYREEE (reference sequence). V was pared by 1 base and J by 0 bases, with 10 bases between.

The V gene is TRBV5-5, the J gene TRBJ2-5; D is possibly TRBD2 (6 bases). The V end lost 0 bases, the J end lost 5 bases, and 14 bases lay between the germline ends. The length of the CDR3 is 15 residues. Germline V CDR1 and CDR2: SGHKS, YYEKEE (reference sequence). The CDR3 here is CASSLELTSLETQYF. The CDR3 DNA follows: TGTGCCAGCAGCTTGGAGCTAACTAGCTTGGAGACCCAGTACTTC. The variable domain in full, completed from reference TRBV5-5 and TRBJ2-5, reads DAGVTQSPTHLIKTRGQQVTLRCSPISGHKSVSWYQQVLGQGPQFIFQYYEKEERGRGNFPDRFSARQFPNYSSELNVNALLLGDSALYLCASSLELTSLETQYFGPGTRLLVL.

The chain combines TRBV5-1 with TRBJ1-1; D possibly corresponds to TRBD1 (6 bases). Trimming took 4 bases from V and 6 from J, leaving 13 bases between them. This CDR3 region has 13 residues. Germline V gene sequence: CDR1 SGHRS, CDR2 YFSETQ. The CDR3 loop is CASSQGTSAEAFF. CDR3 nucleotide sequence: TGCGCCAGCAGCCAAGGGACATCGGCTGAAGCTTTCTTT.

Written as DNA, the CDR3 is TGTGCCAGCAGCCCAAGGACAGCCATGAACACTGAAGCTTTCTTT. The encoded protein is CASSPRTAMNTEAFF. The chain uses TRBV7-9 and TRBJ1-1; TRBD1 might be the D (6 bases). CDR3 length equals 15 residues. The V and J ends lost 5 bases and 0 bases respectively, with 13 bases between them. The germline V gene encodes CDR1 SEHNR and CDR2 FQNEAQ (reference sequence).

CDR3 residues: CASSPGRFPPPEKLFF. The CDR3 DNA reads as TGTGCCAGCTCTCCCGGACGGTTCCCTCCCCCCGAAAAACTGTTTTTT. The V and J genes are TRBV18 and TRBJ1-4; no definite D call. This CDR3 spans 16 amino acids. V lost 6 bases, J lost 8 bases, and 22 bases lay in between. The germline CDR1 and CDR2 sequences are KGHSH and LQKENI.